The clone carrying this T cell receptor (beta chain) appeared a few times. The antigen remains undetermined. PCR primers comprised 60 Vbeta and 13 Jbeta primers. This table comes from immunoSEQ multiplex PCR, and its TCRdb copy is limited to in-frame clones, with some not included. The table records tens of thousands of clones, about two thirds of them present only once. The sample is drawn from a study of cytomegalovirus exposure and HLA in healthy donors. General observations from the study: Associated with HLA alleles at 0.05 false discovery rate in a later analysis were over 15,000 TCR beta sequences.

The CDR3 is 15 residues long. V lost 4 bases and J lost 0; bases outside the gene matches: 3. Germline values: CDR1 SGHAT, CDR2 FQNNGV. This receptor was identified in a man aged 40-49 years in good health and CMV-seropositive. Sequencing was carried out using PBMCs. The V and J genes are TRBV11-2 and TRBJ2-7; 10 bases are a match to TRBD2. For the CDR3, the DNA is TGTGCCAGCAGCTATAGCGGGGGGAGCTCCTACGAGCAGTACTTC. Amino acids: CASSYSGGSSYEQYF.